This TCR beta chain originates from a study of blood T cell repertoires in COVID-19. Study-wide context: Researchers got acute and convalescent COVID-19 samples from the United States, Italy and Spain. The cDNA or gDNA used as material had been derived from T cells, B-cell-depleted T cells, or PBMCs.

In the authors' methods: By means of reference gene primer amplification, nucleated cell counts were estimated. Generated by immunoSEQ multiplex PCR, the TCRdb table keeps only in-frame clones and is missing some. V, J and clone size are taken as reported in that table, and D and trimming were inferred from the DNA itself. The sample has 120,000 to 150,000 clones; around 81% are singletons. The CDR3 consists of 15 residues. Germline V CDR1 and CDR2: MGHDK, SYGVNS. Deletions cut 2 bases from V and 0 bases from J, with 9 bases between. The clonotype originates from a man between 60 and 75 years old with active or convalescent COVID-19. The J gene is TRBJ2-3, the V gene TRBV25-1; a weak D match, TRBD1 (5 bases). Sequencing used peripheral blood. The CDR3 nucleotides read TGTGCCAGCAGTGAAAGGGGCCTTAGCACAGATACGCAGTATTTT. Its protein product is CASSERGLSTDTQYF. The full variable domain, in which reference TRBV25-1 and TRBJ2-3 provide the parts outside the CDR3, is EADIYQTPRYLVIGTGKKITLECSQTMGHDKMYWYQQDPGMELHLIHYSYGVNSTEKGDLSSESTVSRIRTEHFPLTLESARPSHTSQYLCASSERGLSTDTQYFGPGTRLTVL.